The 10 T cell receptor beta chains below were found in one sample sequenced in a study of cytomegalovirus exposure and HLA in healthy donors. The PCR made use of 60 Vbeta and 13 Jbeta primers. The table came from immunoSEQ multiplex PCR; TCRdb's copy has only in-frame clones and leaves some out. The data contain over 130,000 clones, approximately 79% of them seen just once; the ten biggest clones take up approximately 6%. Sequencing was performed on PBMCs. The source of these receptors is a man aged 45-65 years in good health and CMV-seropositive.

Turning to this clone: The sample contains more than one DNA sequence encoding this CDR3. This chain links TRBV2 with TRBJ2-1; 9 bases align to TRBD2. CDR1 and CDR2 from the germline V gene are SNHLY and FYNNEI. The CDR3 runs to 14 residues. Trimming took 9 bases from V and 4 from J; bases not matched to a gene: 7. The CDR3 sequence: CASPGTSNYNEQFF. CDR3 nucleotide sequence: TGTGCCAGTCCCGGGACTAGCAATTACAATGAGCAGTTCTTC.

V is TRBV6-5 and J is TRBJ1-6; unclear D gene. The CDR3 extends over 14 amino acids. Trimming shortened V by 0 bases and J by 10 bases, and 10 bases separated the two germline ends. Germline assignment: CDR1 MNHEY and CDR2 SVGAGI. In DNA form, the CDR3 reads TGTGCCAGCAGTTACTCTGGCAGAAGATCACCCCTCCACTTT. Translating it yields CASSYSGRRSPLHF.

V usage is TRBV18 and J usage is TRBJ1-1, with 9 bases fitting TRBD1. J lost 5 bases, V lost 3 bases, and 7 bases had no gene match. Germline V gene sequence: CDR1 KGHSH, CDR2 LQKENI. CDR3 length equals 15 residues. The chain's CDR3 is CASSPGTGLDTEAFF. Here the CDR3 DNA reads TGTGCCAGCTCACCCGGGACAGGGTTGGATACTGAAGCTTTCTTT.

This clone has just a few counts. This chain uses TRBV27 with TRBJ1-3; tentatively, D is TRBD1 (6 bases). The V gene's germline CDR1 is MNHEY and CDR2 SMNVEV (reference sequence). The V end lost 4 bases, the J end lost 4 bases, and 8 bases lay between the germline ends. The CDR3 length is 13 residues. As DNA, the CDR3 is TGTGCCAGCAGTTATGGACAGGGAAACACCATATATTTT. It encodes CASSYGQGNTIYF.

This chain connects TRBV5-5 to TRBJ1-1; 8 bases fit TRBD1. Germline V gene lookup returns CDR1 SGHKS and CDR2 YYEKEE (reference sequence). V lost 4 bases and J lost 0; bases outside the gene matches: 8. The CDR3 is made up of 16 amino acids. This CDR3 reads CASSRGQGTMNTEAFF. The CDR3 DNA sequence: TGTGCCAGCAGCCGCGGACAGGGAACCATGAACACTGAAGCTTTCTTT.

The V and J genes are TRBV25-1 and TRBJ2-2, with 7 bases that match TRBD1. Germline loops: CDR1 MGHDK, CDR2 SYGVNS. There are 15 residues in the CDR3. Germline trimming cut 1 base from V and 5 bases from J; bases unmatched to any gene: 4. The CDR3 protein is CASSESGRGTGELFF. In DNA, the CDR3 is TGTGCCAGCAGTGAATCAGGCAGGGGGACCGGGGAGCTGTTTTTT.

Note on this clone: Other DNA sequences in this specimen translate into the identical CDR3. This rearrangement joins TRBV5-1 to TRBJ2-7; D is undetermined. The CDR3 runs 13 residues. Germline values: CDR1 SGHRS, CDR2 YFSETQ. Trimming pared 0 bases from V and 2 bases from J, leaving 6 bases between. For the CDR3, the DNA is TGCGCCAGCAGCTTGGTGGGCCCCTACGAGCAGTACTTC. Encoded protein: CASSLVGPYEQYF.

This chain uses TRBV28 with TRBJ1-2; 9 nucleotides match TRBD1. J lost 4 bases, V lost 1 base, and 4 bases had no gene match. Germline V gene data show CDR1 as MDHEN and CDR2 as SYDVKM. CDR3 size: 15 residues. The CDR3 coding sequence is TGTGCCAGCAGTTTATTCGCGGACAGGGGCTATGGCTACACCTTC. This gives the protein CASSLFADRGYGYTF.

This clone was detected once. The chain links TRBV28 to TRBJ1-2, with D maybe TRBD1 (5 bases). V was trimmed by 3 bases and J by 4 bases, leaving 15 bases between them. Looked up from germline, CDR1 is MDHEN and CDR2 is SYDVKM. This CDR3 contains 15 residues. CDR3 bases: TGTGCCAGCAGTTTCGCGGCAGGGTTGGCCTATGGCTACACCTTC. Protein product: CASSFAAGLAYGYTF.

The chain joins TRBV25-1 to TRBJ2-7; D is unclear. The germline gives CDR1 MGHDK, CDR2 SYGVNS. The CDR3 contains 14 residues. V gave up 5 bases and J gave up 0 bases, with 11 bases separating them. CDR3 in amino acids: CASSLQVSSYEQYF. CDR3 sequence (DNA): TGTGCCAGCAGTTTGCAGGTCAGCTCCTACGAGCAGTACTTC.